The text below deals with one T cell receptor beta chain. Its target is not known. The CDR3 length is 13 residues. The V segment lost 7 bases and the J segment 10 bases; nucleotides outside the gene matches: 12. Per the germline V gene, CDR1 is DFQATT and CDR2 is SNEGSKA (reference sequence). This sample was taken from a study of post-analysis software for immune sequencing data. Study-level background: The disease courses covered relapsing-remitting, secondary progressive and progressive-relapsing multiple sclerosis.

Study outcomes and limitations: Controls showed lower frequencies than patients for roughly five TRBV segments, and TRBV5-6, TRBV5-1 and TRBV20-1 were among these.

Tagging with unique molecular identifiers was a feature of the TCR beta cDNA libraries. In TCRdb, the PCR reads were re-called with MiXCR into one record per CDR3 protein. Of roughly 650,000 distinct CDR3 sequences listed, roughly three fifths are singletons. Sequenced input: blood. The receptor's source is a girl aged 2-10 years with multiple sclerosis. The chain is built from TRBV20-1 and TRBJ2-1; 8 bases line up with TRBD1. Written as DNA, the CDR3 is TGCAGTGGACGCGGACAGGGCGGGTACGAGCAGTTCTTC. Its protein product is CSGRGQGGYEQFF.